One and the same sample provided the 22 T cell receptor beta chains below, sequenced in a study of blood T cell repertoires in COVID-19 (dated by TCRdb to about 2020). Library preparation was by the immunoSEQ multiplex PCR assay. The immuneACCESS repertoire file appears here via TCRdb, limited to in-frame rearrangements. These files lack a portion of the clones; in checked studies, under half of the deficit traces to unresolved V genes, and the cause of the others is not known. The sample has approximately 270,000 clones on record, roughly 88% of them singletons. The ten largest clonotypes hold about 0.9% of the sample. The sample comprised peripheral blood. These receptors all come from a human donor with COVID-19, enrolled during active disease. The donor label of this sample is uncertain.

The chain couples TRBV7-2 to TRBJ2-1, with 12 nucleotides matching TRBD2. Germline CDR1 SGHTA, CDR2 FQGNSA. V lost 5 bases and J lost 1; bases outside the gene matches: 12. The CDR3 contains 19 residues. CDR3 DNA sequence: TGTGCCAGCAGCACACCGGGACTAGCGGGCCAGGGGTCCTACAATGAGCAGTTCTTC. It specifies CASSTPGLAGQGSYNEQFF.

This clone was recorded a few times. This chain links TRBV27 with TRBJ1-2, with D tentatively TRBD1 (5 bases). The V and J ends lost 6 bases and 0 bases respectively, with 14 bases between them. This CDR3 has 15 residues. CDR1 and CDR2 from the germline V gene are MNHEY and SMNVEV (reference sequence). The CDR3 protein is CASRSGGKANYGYTF. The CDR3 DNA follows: TGTGCCAGCAGGTCGGGGGGAAAAGCTAACTATGGCTACACCTTC.

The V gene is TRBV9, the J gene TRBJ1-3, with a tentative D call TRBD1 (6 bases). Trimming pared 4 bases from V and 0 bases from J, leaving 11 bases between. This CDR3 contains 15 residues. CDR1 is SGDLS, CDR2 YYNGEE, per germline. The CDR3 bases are TGTGCCAGCAGCTTGACAGGCTCCTCTGGAAACACCATATATTTT. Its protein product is CASSLTGSSGNTIYF.

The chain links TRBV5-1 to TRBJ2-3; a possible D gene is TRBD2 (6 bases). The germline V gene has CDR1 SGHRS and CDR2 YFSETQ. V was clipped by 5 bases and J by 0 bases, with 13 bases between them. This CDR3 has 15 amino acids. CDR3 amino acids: CASSFSGPSTDTQYF. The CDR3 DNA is TGCGCCAGCAGTTTTAGCGGCCCCAGCACAGATACGCAGTATTTT. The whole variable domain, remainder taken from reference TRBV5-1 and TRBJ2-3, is KAGVTQTPRYLIKTRGQQVTLSCSPISGHRSVSWYQQTPGQGLQFLFEYFSETQRNKGNFPGRFSGRQFSNSRSEMNVSTLELGDSALYLCASSFSGPSTDTQYFGPGTRLTVL.

This CDR3 is CASSQSGGTEAFF. The CDR3, as DNA: TGCGCCAGCAGCCAATCAGGGGGCACTGAAGCTTTCTTT. The chain has TRBV4-1 and TRBJ1-1; 7 nucleotides align to TRBD1. With 2 bases clipped from V and 4 bases from J, the junction kept 1 base outside the gene matches. CDR3 length: 13 amino acids. Germline V gives CDR1 MGHRA, CDR2 YSYEKL.

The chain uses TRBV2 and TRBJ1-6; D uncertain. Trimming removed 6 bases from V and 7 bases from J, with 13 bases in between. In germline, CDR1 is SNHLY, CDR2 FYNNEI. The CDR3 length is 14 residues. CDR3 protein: CASRRVLENSPLHF. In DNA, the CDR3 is TGTGCCAGCAGAAGAGTACTTGAGAATTCACCCCTCCACTTT. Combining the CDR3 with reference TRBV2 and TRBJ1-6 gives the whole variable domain EPEVTQTPSHQVTQMGQEVILRCVPISNHLYFYWYRQILGQKVEFLVSFYNNEISEKSEIFDDQFSVERPDGSNFTLKIRSTKLEDSAMYFCASRRVLENSPLHFGNGTRLTVT.

The CDR3 sequence is CASSQDPGGTGGYGYTF. The CDR3 nucleotides are TGTGCCAGCAGCCAAGATCCTGGGGGGACAGGAGGCTATGGCTACACCTTC. V usage is TRBV3-1 (or the pseudogene TRBV3-2) and J usage is TRBJ1-2, with 8 positions matching TRBD1. Germline assignment: CDR1 LGHDT and CDR2 YNNKEL (reference sequence). V was pared by 0 bases and J by 4 bases, with 10 bases of the junction left unmatched. The CDR3 contains 17 residues.

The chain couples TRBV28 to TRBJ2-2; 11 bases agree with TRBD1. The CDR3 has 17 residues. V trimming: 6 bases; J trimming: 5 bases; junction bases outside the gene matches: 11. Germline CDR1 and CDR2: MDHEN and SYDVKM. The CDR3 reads CASSTIGTGGGTGELFF. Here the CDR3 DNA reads TGTGCCAGCAGCACGATCGGGACAGGGGGTGGAACCGGGGAGCTGTTTTTT.

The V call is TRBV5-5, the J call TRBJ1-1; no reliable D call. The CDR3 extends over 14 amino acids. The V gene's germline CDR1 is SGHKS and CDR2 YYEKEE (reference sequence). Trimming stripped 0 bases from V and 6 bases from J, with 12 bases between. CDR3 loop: CASSLDYFSPEAFF. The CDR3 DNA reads TGTGCCAGCAGCTTGGACTACTTTTCCCCTGAAGCTTTCTTT.

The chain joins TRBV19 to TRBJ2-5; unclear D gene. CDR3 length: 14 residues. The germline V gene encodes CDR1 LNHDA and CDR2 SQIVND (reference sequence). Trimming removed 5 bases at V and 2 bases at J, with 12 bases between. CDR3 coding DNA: TGTGCCAGTAGTCTAATCGCTCTACAAGAGACCCAGTACTTC. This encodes CASSLIALQETQYF.

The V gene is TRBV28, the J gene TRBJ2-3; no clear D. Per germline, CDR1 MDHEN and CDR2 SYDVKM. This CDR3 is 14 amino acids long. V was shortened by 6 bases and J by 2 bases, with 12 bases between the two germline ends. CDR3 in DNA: TGTGCCAGCAGCGGTGGGCCCGCCACAGATACGCAGTATTTT. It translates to CASSGGPATDTQYF.

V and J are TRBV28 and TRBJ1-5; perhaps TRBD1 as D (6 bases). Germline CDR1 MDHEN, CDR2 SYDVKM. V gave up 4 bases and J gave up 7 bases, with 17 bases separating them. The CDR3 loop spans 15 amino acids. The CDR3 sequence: CASSSSGGRRQPQHF. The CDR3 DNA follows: TGTGCCAGCAGTTCCTCCGGGGGGCGGCGGCAGCCCCAGCATTTT.

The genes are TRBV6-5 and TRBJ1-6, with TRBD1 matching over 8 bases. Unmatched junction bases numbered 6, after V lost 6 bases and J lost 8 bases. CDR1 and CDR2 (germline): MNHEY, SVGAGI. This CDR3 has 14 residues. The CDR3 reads CASRTTGEDSPLHF. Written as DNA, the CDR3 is TGTGCCAGCAGGACGACAGGGGAAGATTCACCCCTCCACTTT.

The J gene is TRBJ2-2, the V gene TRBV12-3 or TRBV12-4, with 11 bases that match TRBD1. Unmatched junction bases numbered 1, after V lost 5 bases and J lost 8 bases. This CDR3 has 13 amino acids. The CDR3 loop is CASSGTGGGELFF. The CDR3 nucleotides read TGTGCCAGCAGTGGGACAGGGGGAGGGGAGCTGTTTTTT.

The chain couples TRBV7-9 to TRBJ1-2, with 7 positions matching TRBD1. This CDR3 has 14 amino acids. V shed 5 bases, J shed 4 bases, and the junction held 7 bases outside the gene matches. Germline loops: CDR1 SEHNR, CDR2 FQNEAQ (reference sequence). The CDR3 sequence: CASSPEGAAYGYTF. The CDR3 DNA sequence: TGTGCCAGCAGCCCCGAGGGGGCCGCCTATGGCTACACCTTC.

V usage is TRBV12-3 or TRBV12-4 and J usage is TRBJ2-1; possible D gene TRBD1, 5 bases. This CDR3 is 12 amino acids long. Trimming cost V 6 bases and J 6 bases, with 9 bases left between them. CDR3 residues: CASRSTGNEQFF. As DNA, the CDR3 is TGTGCCAGCAGGAGCACAGGCAATGAGCAGTTCTTC.

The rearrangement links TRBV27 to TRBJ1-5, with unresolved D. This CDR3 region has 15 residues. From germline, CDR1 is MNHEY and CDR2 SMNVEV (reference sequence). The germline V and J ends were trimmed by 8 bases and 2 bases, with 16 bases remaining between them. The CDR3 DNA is TGTGCCAGCCGAAACTCAGGAGGAGGCAATCAGCCCCAGCATTTT. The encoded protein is CASRNSGGGNQPQHF.

In nucleotides, the CDR3 is TGTGCCAGCAGCTTAGGTGGGGCCCCAACAGAAGAAGCTTTCTTT. This translates into CASSLGGAPTEEAFF. The chain couples TRBV7-9 to TRBJ1-1; the D gene is possibly TRBD1 (5 bases). The CDR3 sequence is 15 residues long. The V end lost 1 base, the J end lost 8 bases, and 17 bases lay between the germline ends. In germline, CDR1 is SEHNR, CDR2 FQNEAQ (reference sequence).

The CDR3 is CASGHDIGYTF. CDR3 sequence (DNA): TGTGCTAGTGGTCATGACATTGGCTACACCTTC. The rearrangement joins TRBV12-5 to TRBJ1-2; no clear D. The CDR3 totals 11 residues. Germline CDR1 is LGHNT and CDR2 is FRNRAP. V shed 5 bases and J shed 7 bases, with 8 bases lying between them.

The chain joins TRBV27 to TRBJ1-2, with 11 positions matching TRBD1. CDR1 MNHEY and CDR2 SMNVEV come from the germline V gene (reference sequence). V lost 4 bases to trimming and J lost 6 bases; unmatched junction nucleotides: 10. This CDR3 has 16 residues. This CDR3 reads CASSSAGTGGFDGYTF. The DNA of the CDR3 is TGTGCCAGCAGTTCAGCCGGGACAGGGGGATTCGATGGCTACACCTTC.

As DNA, the CDR3 is TGTGCCAGTAGTCCCCGCGGCGACTCATTCTCCTACAATGAGCAGTTCTTC. It specifies CASSPRGDSFSYNEQFF. The chain links TRBV19 to TRBJ2-1; D is undetermined. CDR3 length: 17 amino acids. CDR1 and CDR2 from the germline V gene are LNHDA and SQIVND (reference sequence). The ends were cut back, 5 bases at V and 0 bases at J, with 17 bases in the middle. The full variable domain, with the rest looked up from reference TRBV19 and TRBJ2-1, is DGGITQSPKYLFRKEGQNVTLSCEQNLNHDAMYWYRQDPGQGLRLIYYSQIVNDFQKGDIAEGYSVSREKKESFPLTVTSAQKNPTAFYLCASSPRGDSFSYNEQFFGPGTRLTVL.

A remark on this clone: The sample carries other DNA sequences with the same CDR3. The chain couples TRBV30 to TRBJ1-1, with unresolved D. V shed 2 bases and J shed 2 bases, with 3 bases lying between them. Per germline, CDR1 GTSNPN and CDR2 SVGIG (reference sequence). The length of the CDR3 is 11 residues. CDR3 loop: CAWSLNTEAFF. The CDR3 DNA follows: TGTGCCTGGAGTCTTAACACTGAAGCTTTCTTT.